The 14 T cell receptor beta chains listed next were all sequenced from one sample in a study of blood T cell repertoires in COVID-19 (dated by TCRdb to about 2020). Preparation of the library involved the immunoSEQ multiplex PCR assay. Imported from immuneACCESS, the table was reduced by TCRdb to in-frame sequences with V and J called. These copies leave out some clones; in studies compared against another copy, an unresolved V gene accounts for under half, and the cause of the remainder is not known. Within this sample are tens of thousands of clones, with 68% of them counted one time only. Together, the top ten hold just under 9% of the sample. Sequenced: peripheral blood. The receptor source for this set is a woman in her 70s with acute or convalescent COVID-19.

In DNA form, the CDR3 reads TGTGCCTGGAAGCCCAGGACTAGCGGGAGTCATGAGCAGTTCTTC. Translation gives CAWKPRTSGSHEQFF. The chain combines TRBV30 with TRBJ2-1; 13 bases fit TRBD2. The CDR3 has 15 residues. V trimming: 4 bases; J trimming: 8 bases; junction bases outside the gene matches: 8. Germline CDR1 is GTSNPN and CDR2 is SVGIG (reference sequence).

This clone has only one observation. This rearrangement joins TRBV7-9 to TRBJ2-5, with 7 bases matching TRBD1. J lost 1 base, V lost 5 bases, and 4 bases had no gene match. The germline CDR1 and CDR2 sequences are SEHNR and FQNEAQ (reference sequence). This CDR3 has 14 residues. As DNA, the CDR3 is TGTGCCAGCAGCCCAGGGACAGTCCAAGAGACCCAGTACTTC. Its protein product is CASSPGTVQETQYF.

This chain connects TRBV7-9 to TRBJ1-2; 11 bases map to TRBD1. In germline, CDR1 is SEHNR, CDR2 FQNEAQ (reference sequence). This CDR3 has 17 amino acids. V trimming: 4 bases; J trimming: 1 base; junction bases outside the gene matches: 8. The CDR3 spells CASSSLDRGLDNYGYTF. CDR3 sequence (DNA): TGTGCCAGCAGCTCTTTGGACAGGGGGCTCGATAACTATGGCTACACCTTC.

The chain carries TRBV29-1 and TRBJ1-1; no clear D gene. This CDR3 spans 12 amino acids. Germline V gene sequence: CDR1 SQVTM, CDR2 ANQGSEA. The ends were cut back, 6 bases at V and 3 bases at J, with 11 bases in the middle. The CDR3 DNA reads TGCAGCGTCGCCGACGGGTACACTGAAGCTTTCTTT. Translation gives CSVADGYTEAFF.

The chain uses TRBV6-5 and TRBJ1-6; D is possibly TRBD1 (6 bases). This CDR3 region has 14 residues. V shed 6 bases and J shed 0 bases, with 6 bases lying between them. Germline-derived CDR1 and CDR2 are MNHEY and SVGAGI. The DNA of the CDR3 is TGTGCCAGCAGGACAGGCTCCTATAATTCACCCCTCCACTTT. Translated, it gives CASRTGSYNSPLHF.

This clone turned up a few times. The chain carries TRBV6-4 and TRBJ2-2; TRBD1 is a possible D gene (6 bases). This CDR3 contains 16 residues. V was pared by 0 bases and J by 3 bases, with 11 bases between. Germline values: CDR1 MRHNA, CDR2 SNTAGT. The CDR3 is CASSDSYNRDTGELFF. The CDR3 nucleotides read TGTGCCAGCAGTGACTCATATAACAGGGACACCGGGGAGCTGTTTTTT.

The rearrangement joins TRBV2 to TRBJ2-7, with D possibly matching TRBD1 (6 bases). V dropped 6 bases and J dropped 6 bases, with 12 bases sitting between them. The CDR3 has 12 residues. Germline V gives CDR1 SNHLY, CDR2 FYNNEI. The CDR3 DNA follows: TGTGCCAGCAGGAGCGAAGGGGGCGAGCAGTACTTC. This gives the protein CASRSEGGEQYF. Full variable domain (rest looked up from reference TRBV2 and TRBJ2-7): EPEVTQTPSHQVTQMGQEVILRCVPISNHLYFYWYRQILGQKVEFLVSFYNNEISEKSEIFDDQFSVERPDGSNFTLKIRSTKLEDSAMYFCASRSEGGEQYFGPGTRLTVT.

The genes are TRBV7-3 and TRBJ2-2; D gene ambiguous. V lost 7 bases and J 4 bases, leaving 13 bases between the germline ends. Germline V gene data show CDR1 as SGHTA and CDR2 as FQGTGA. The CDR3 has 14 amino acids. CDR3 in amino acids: CASKPEYGTGELFF. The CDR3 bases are TGTGCCAGCAAGCCTGAATACGGCACCGGGGAGCTGTTTTTT.

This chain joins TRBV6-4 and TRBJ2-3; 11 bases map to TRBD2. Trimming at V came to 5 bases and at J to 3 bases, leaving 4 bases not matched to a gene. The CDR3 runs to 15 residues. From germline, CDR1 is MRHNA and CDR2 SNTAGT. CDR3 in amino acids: CASSSTSGGTDTQYF. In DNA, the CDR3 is TGTGCCAGCAGTTCAACTAGCGGGGGTACAGATACGCAGTATTTT.

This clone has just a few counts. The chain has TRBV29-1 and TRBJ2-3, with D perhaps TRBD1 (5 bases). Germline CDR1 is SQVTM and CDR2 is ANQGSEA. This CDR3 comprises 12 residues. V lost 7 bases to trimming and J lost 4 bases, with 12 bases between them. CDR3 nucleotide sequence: TGCAGCGCCGACACAGGAGCAGATACGCAGTATTTT. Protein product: CSADTGADTQYF.

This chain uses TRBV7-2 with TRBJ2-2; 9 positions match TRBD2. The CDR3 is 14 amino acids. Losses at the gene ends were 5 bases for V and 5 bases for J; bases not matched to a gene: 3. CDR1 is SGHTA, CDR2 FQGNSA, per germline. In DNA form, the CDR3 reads TGTGCCAGCAGCCCCAGCGGGGGGACCGGGGAGCTGTTTTTT. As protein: CASSPSGGTGELFF. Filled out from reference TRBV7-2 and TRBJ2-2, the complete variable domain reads GAGVSQSPSNKVTEKGKDVELRCDPISGHTALYWYRQSLGQGLEFLIYFQGNSAPDKSGLPSDRFSAERTGGSVSTLTIQRTQQEDSAVYLCASSPSGGTGELFFGEGSRLTVL.

Here the CDR3 DNA reads TGTGCAAGTCGCCCGGGACTTCCCTACAATGAGCAGTTCTTC. This gives the protein CASRPGLPYNEQFF. The chain combines TRBV12-2 with TRBJ2-1; whether TRBD2, the table's D call, matches the DNA was not checked. TRBV12-2 constitutes a pseudogene. The CDR3 has 14 amino acids.

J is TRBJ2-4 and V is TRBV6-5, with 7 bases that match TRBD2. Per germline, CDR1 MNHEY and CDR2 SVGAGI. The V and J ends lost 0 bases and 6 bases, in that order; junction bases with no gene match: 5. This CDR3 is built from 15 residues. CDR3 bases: TGTGCCAGCAGTTACTCCGCCGGGGAGGGAAACATTCAGTACTTC. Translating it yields CASSYSAGEGNIQYF.

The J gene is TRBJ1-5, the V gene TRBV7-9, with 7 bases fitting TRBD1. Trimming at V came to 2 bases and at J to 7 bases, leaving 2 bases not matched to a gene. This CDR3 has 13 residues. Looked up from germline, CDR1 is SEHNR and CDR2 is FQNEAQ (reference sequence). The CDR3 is CASSLQGEQPQHF. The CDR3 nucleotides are TGTGCCAGCAGCTTACAGGGGGAACAGCCCCAGCATTTT.